This entry lists 31 T cell receptor beta chains sequenced from one sample in a study of cytomegalovirus exposure and HLA in healthy donors. PCR was performed using 60 Vbeta and 13 Jbeta primers. This table comes from immunoSEQ multiplex PCR, and its TCRdb copy is limited to in-frame clones, with some not included. This repertoire shows 120,000 or so clones, about 74% found once; its top ten account for roughly 6.3%. Sequencing was done on a sample of PBMCs. These receptors came from a woman in her forties or fifties in good health and CMV-seropositive.

The chain has TRBV7-2 and TRBJ1-1; possibly TRBD1 for D (5 bases). This CDR3 region has 14 residues. In germline, CDR1 is SGHTA, CDR2 FQGNSA. The V gene lost 3 bases and the J gene lost 6 bases, with 14 bases spanning the gap. CDR3 amino acids: CASSFRQQSAEAFF. The CDR3 DNA reads as TGTGCCAGCAGCTTCCGACAGCAATCCGCTGAAGCTTTCTTT.

The rearrangement links TRBV18 to TRBJ1-1; D gene uncertain. The V gene lost 6 bases and the J gene lost 6 bases, with 14 bases spanning the gap. Germline V gene lookup returns CDR1 KGHSH and CDR2 LQKENI. The CDR3 contains 13 residues. The CDR3 reads CASSIREKAEAFF. Written as DNA, the CDR3 is TGTGCCAGCTCGATAAGGGAGAAAGCTGAAGCTTTCTTT.

The chain has TRBV14 and TRBJ2-2; D is ambiguous. This CDR3 region has 13 residues. Trimming took 4 bases from V and 6 from J, leaving 9 bases between them. Germline CDR1 is SGHDN and CDR2 is FVKESK. The CDR3 protein is CASSLVVAGELFF. The CDR3 DNA reads as TGTGCCAGCAGCCTAGTAGTAGCCGGGGAGCTGTTTTTT.

This chain joins TRBV9 and TRBJ1-2; no reliable D call. The ends were cut back, 0 bases at V and 7 bases at J, with 10 bases in the middle. The CDR3 extends over 13 amino acids. Germline V gene data show CDR1 as SGDLS and CDR2 as YYNGEE. The DNA of the CDR3 is TGTGCCAGCAGCGTAGAGGCAGGTACTGGCTACACCTTC. It translates to CASSVEAGTGYTF. Full variable domain (remainder filled in from reference TRBV9 and TRBJ1-2): DSGVTQTPKHLITATGQRVTLRCSPRSGDLSVYWYQQSLDQGLQFLIQYYNGEERAKGNILERFSAQQFPDLHSELNLSSLELGDSALYFCASSVEAGTGYTFGSGTRLTVV.

The chain joins TRBV6-1 to TRBJ1-2; tentative D call: TRBD1 (5 bases). The CDR3 sequence is 14 residues long. Looked up from germline, CDR1 is MNHNS and CDR2 is SASEGT. Trimming left V 0 bases short and J 8 bases short, with 13 bases between. CDR3 sequence reads: CASSEALRQGGYTF. The DNA for the CDR3 is TGTGCCAGCAGTGAAGCGCTTCGGCAGGGCGGCTACACCTTC.

This chain joins TRBV7-2 and TRBJ2-1, with D tentatively TRBD1 (6 bases). The germline V gene encodes CDR1 SGHTA and CDR2 FQGNSA. V gave up 0 bases and J gave up 6 bases, with 9 bases separating them. The CDR3 contains 14 residues. The chain's CDR3 is CASSLAGARNEQFF. The CDR3 nucleotides are TGTGCCAGCAGCTTAGCGGGGGCGCGCAATGAGCAGTTCTTC.

DNA for the CDR3: TGTGCCAGCGTATCCAGGGGTCCACCGAGGGAGCAGTACTTC. Translating gives CASVSRGPPREQYF. The rearrangement joins TRBV2 to TRBJ2-7; possibly TRBD1 for D (6 bases). The CDR3 spans 14 residues. Germline lookup yields CDR1 SNHLY and CDR2 FYNNEI. The germline V and J ends were trimmed by 8 bases and 7 bases, with 21 bases remaining between them. Combining the CDR3 with reference TRBV2 and TRBJ2-7 gives the whole variable domain EPEVTQTPSHQVTQMGQEVILRCVPISNHLYFYWYRQILGQKVEFLVSFYNNEISEKSEIFDDQFSVERPDGSNFTLKIRSTKLEDSAMYFCASVSRGPPREQYFGPGTRLTVT.

V is TRBV11-2 and J is TRBJ2-3; TRBD1 aligns across 10 bases. Germline V CDR1 and CDR2: SGHAT, FQNNGV. V trimming: 1 base; J trimming: 4 bases; junction bases outside the gene matches: 8. The CDR3 is 17 residues long. In DNA, the CDR3 is TGTGCCAGCAGCTTAGGCGGACAGGGGGGGAGTCCAGATACGCAGTATTTT. Translating it yields CASSLGGQGGSPDTQYF. Variable domain in full (rest from reference TRBV11-2 and TRBJ2-3): EAGVAQSPRYKIIEKRQSVAFWCNPISGHATLYWYQQILGQGPKLLIQFQNNGVVDDSQLPKDRFSAERLKGVDSTLKIQPAKLEDSAVYLCASSLGGQGGSPDTQYFGPGTRLTVL.

The chain carries TRBV4-1 and TRBJ2-5; maybe TRBD1 (6 bases). The CDR3 covers 15 residues. Germline values: CDR1 MGHRA, CDR2 YSYEKL. The V and J ends lost 0 bases and 7 bases respectively, with 15 bases between them. CDR3 DNA: TGCGCCAGCAGCCAAGATGTCGCAGGGGTACGGACCCAGTACTTC. Protein sequence: CASSQDVAGVRTQYF.

This clone was detected only once. CDR3 sequence reads: CAWRNRGQSGNTIYF. The DNA of the CDR3 is TGTGCCTGGAGGAACAGGGGGCAGTCGGGAAACACCATATATTTT. The chain uses TRBV30 and TRBJ1-3; TRBD1 aligns across 9 bases. Per the germline V gene, CDR1 is GTSNPN and CDR2 is SVGIG (reference sequence). With V trimmed by 3 bases and J by 4 bases, 7 bases remained unmatched. This CDR3 has 15 amino acids.

The chain carries TRBV4-1 and TRBJ2-6; D may be TRBD1 (6 bases). V was shortened by 0 bases and J by 0 bases, with 18 bases between the two germline ends. The CDR3 spans 20 residues. Germline CDR1 and CDR2: MGHRA and YSYEKL. The CDR3 is CASSQDTKNRAVSGANVLTF. The CDR3 DNA reads as TGCGCCAGCAGCCAAGATACGAAGAACAGGGCAGTCTCTGGGGCCAACGTCCTGACTTTC.

Points on this clone: One end of the junction does not line up with germline, which may come from a read error. The chain recombines TRBV7-2 with TRBJ1-4; D possibly corresponds to TRBD1 (6 bases). The CDR3 sequence is 14 residues long. The germline CDR1 and CDR2 sequences are SGHTA and FQGNSA. DNA of the CDR3: TGTGCCAGCAGCTCGCAAGATAGGGGGGGCAAACAGTTTTTT. As protein: CASSSQDRGGKQFF.

V gene TRBV18 combines with J gene TRBJ2-6; the match to TRBD1 covers 11 bases. The CDR3 has 18 amino acids. After removal of 3 bases from V and 0 bases from J, the junction contained 4 bases not matched to a gene. CDR1 KGHSH and CDR2 LQKENI come from the germline V gene. CDR3 amino acids: CASSPRTGGISGANVLTF. The CDR3 DNA follows: TGTGCCAGCTCACCCCGGACAGGGGGCATCTCTGGGGCCAACGTCCTGACTTTC.

V usage is TRBV20-1 and J usage is TRBJ1-2, with D possibly TRBD1 on 5 matching bases. The V end lost 6 bases, the J end lost 10 bases, and 15 bases lay between the germline ends. This CDR3 is built from 11 residues. Germline CDR1 reads DFQATT; CDR2 reads SNEGSKA (reference sequence). CDR3 sequence reads: CSAFPLGDYTF. The DNA of the CDR3 is TGCAGTGCCTTTCCCTTAGGGGACTACACCTTC.

The V call is TRBV6-4, the J call TRBJ2-3, with TRBD2 matching 12 bases. The germline V gene has CDR1 MRHNA and CDR2 SNTAGT. Trimming at V came to 8 bases and at J to 5 bases, leaving 8 bases not matched to a gene. The CDR3 sequence is 15 residues long. CDR3 loop: CASARLAGDIDTQYF. In nucleotides, the CDR3 is TGTGCCAGCGCGAGACTAGCGGGGGATATAGATACGCAGTATTTT.

The rearrangement uses TRBV18 and TRBJ1-1; possibly TRBD1 for D (6 bases). V lost 3 bases and J lost 7, with 12 bases in between. The CDR3 has 13 amino acids. CDR1 KGHSH and CDR2 LQKENI come from the germline V gene. The DNA for the CDR3 is TGTGCCAGCTCACCTACTAAACAGGGTGAAGCTTTCTTT. Translating it yields CASSPTKQGEAFF. Together with reference TRBV18 and TRBJ1-1, the CDR3 gives the full variable domain: NAGVMQNPRHLVRRRGQEARLRCSPMKGHSHVYWYRQLPEEGLKFMVYLQKENIIDESGMPKERFSAEFPKEGPSILRIQQVVRGDSAAYFCASSPTKQGEAFFGQGTRLTVV.

V is TRBV7-2 and J is TRBJ2-7; 8 bases map to TRBD1. Germline CDR1 is SGHTA and CDR2 is FQGNSA. Trimming cost V 2 bases and J 4 bases; bases outside gene matches: 13. The CDR3 runs to 17 residues. CDR3 residues: CASSLMGGQGARYEQYF. The CDR3 DNA is TGTGCCAGCAGCTTAATGGGTGGCCAGGGGGCTAGGTACGAGCAGTACTTC.

The chain uses TRBV30 and TRBJ1-5; D might be TRBD1 (5 bases). This CDR3 is built from 13 residues. Germline V gene lookup returns CDR1 GTSNPN and CDR2 SVGIG (reference sequence). Between the trimmed V and J ends, which lost 2 bases and 4 bases, there was a span of 9 bases. The CDR3 DNA reads as TGTGCCTGGAGTCACGACAGTAATCAGCCCCAGCATTTT. Translation: CAWSHDSNQPQHF. The full variable domain, completed using reference TRBV30 and TRBJ1-5, is SQTIHQWPATLVQPVGSPLSLECTVEGTSNPNLYWYRQAAGRGLQLLFYSVGIGQISSEVPQNLSASRPQDRQFILSSKKLLLSDSGFYLCAWSHDSNQPQHFGDGTRLSIL.

The chain employs TRBV6-5 and TRBJ2-3; D possibly corresponds to TRBD2 (6 bases). Trimming stripped 2 bases from V and 6 bases from J, with 12 bases between. This CDR3 region has 14 residues. Germline loops: CDR1 MNHEY, CDR2 SVGAGI. CDR3 loop: CASSYAGRRDTQYF. The DNA of the CDR3 is TGTGCCAGCAGTTACGCGGGGAGGCGGGATACGCAGTATTTT.

V usage is TRBV6-6 and J usage is TRBJ1-2; D remains unclear. Germline V gene sequence: CDR1 MNHNY, CDR2 SVGAGI (reference sequence). The CDR3 is 11 residues long. Trimming took off 7 bases at V and 5 bases at J, with 8 bases between the two ends. DNA for the CDR3: TGTGCCAGCATGCACTCGTATGGCTACACCTTC. Amino acids: CASMHSYGYTF.

This chain joins TRBV30 and TRBJ1-1, with 7 bases lining up with TRBD1. Unmatched junction bases numbered 4, after V lost 0 bases and J lost 0 bases. The CDR3 length is 15 residues. Germline V gene data show CDR1 as GTSNPN and CDR2 as SVGIG (reference sequence). The chain's CDR3 is CAWSVVTGVNTEAFF. The DNA of the CDR3 is TGTGCCTGGAGTGTTGTCACAGGGGTGAACACTGAAGCTTTCTTT. Supplemented by reference TRBV30 and TRBJ1-1, the full variable domain reads SQTIHQWPATLVQPVGSPLSLECTVEGTSNPNLYWYRQAAGRGLQLLFYSVGIGQISSEVPQNLSASRPQDRQFILSSKKLLLSDSGFYLCAWSVVTGVNTEAFFGQGTRLTVV.

The V and J genes are TRBV25-1 and TRBJ2-5; a possible D gene is TRBD2 (7 bases). CDR3 size: 16 residues. Between the trimmed V and J ends, which lost 2 bases and 5 bases, there was a span of 18 bases. Germline V lookup: CDR1 MGHDK, CDR2 SYGVNS. CDR3 loop: CASSERLAGAGETQYF. DNA of the CDR3: TGTGCCAGCAGTGAACGCCTCGCGGGGGCCGGGGAGACCCAGTACTTC. The full variable domain, rest sourced from reference TRBV25-1 and TRBJ2-5, is EADIYQTPRYLVIGTGKKITLECSQTMGHDKMYWYQQDPGMELHLIHYSYGVNSTEKGDLSSESTVSRIRTEHFPLTLESARPSHTSQYLCASSERLAGAGETQYFGPGTRLLVL.

The chain is built from TRBV27 and TRBJ1-1, with 9 nucleotides matching TRBD1. J lost 3 bases, V lost 5 bases, and 13 bases had no gene match. CDR3 size: 17 residues. CDR1 and CDR2 (germline): MNHEY, SMNVEV (reference sequence). The CDR3 protein is CASSPQILTGGYTEAFF. The CDR3 DNA reads as TGTGCCAGCAGTCCCCAAATACTGACAGGGGGTTACACTGAAGCTTTCTTT.

The CDR3 region is CSVGTGDSPLHF. The CDR3 region has the DNA TGCAGCGTTGGTACAGGGGACTCACCCCTCCACTTT. The V gene is TRBV29-1, the J gene TRBJ1-6; 7 nucleotides align to TRBD1. This CDR3 is built from 12 residues. J lost 10 bases, V lost 4 bases, and 4 bases had no gene match. CDR1 is SQVTM and CDR2 is ANQGSEA in the germline V gene. The complete variable domain, with remaining parts taken from reference TRBV29-1 and TRBJ1-6, reads SAVISQKPSRDICQRGTSLTIQCQVDSQVTMMFWYRQQPGQSLTLIATANQGSEATYESGFVIDKFPISRPNLTFSTLTVSNMSPEDSSIYLCSVGTGDSPLHFGNGTRLTVT.

J is TRBJ2-3 and V is TRBV29-1; TRBD2 agrees at 15 bases. This CDR3 region has 15 residues. Per germline, CDR1 SQVTM and CDR2 ANQGSEA. The V and J ends lost 3 bases and 6 bases, in that order; junction bases with no gene match: 4. CDR3 nucleotides: TGCAGCGTTGATGGGACTAGCGGGGGGTGGGATACGCAGTATTTT. Translating it yields CSVDGTSGGWDTQYF.

The rearrangement uses TRBV5-1 and TRBJ2-5; 7 bases are a match to TRBD1. The CDR3 totals 15 residues. V gave up 1 base and J gave up 1 base; unmatched junction bases: 4. Germline V gives CDR1 SGHRS, CDR2 YFSETQ. CDR3 protein: CASSLLGQSQETQYF. CDR3 coding DNA: TGCGCCAGCAGCTTGTTGGGACAGAGCCAAGAGACCCAGTACTTC.

This chain joins TRBV18 and TRBJ1-2, with D perhaps TRBD1 (5 bases). Trimming removed 6 bases at V and 8 bases at J, with 22 bases between. CDR1 and CDR2 (germline): KGHSH, LQKENI. The CDR3 is 15 residues long. The CDR3 DNA follows: TGTGCCAGCTCCACCAGAGGGAGGGGCGCGGACGGCTACACCTTC. It codes for CASSTRGRGADGYTF.

This clone was detected only once. The chain joins TRBV5-4 to TRBJ1-2; 9 nucleotides align to TRBD1. Per the germline V gene, CDR1 is SGHNT and CDR2 is YYREEE (reference sequence). Trimming took 6 bases from V and 2 from J; bases not matched to a gene: 14. The CDR3 length is 17 residues. CDR3 DNA: TGTGCCAGCACCCTGGCTCAGGGACAGGGAGGAAACTATGGCTACACCTTC. Translating it yields CASTLAQGQGGNYGYTF.

This clone was seen more than once but under ten times. The chain is built from TRBV13 and TRBJ2-2; no clear D. This CDR3 has 12 amino acids. Germline assignment: CDR1 PRHDT and CDR2 FYEKMQ (reference sequence). Trimming cost V 9 bases and J 4 bases, with 9 bases left between them. DNA for the CDR3: TGTGCCAGTAACTATCCCACCGGGGAGCTGTTTTTT. It codes for CASNYPTGELFF.

V usage is TRBV5-1 and J usage is TRBJ2-2; 7 nucleotides agree with TRBD2. There are 15 residues in the CDR3. Germline lookup yields CDR1 SGHRS and CDR2 YFSETQ. V lost 0 bases to trimming and J lost 7 bases; unmatched junction nucleotides: 6. CDR3 residues: CASSLVAAGNGELFF. The CDR3 DNA sequence: TGCGCCAGCAGCTTGGTTGCAGCGGGGAACGGGGAGCTGTTTTTT.

The J gene is TRBJ2-1, the V gene TRBV14, with D possibly being TRBD1 (5 bases). The CDR3 consists of 16 residues. Germline V gives CDR1 SGHDN, CDR2 FVKESK. V lost 4 bases and J lost 3, with 16 bases in between. This CDR3 reads CASSPHGRVVYNEQFF. CDR3 bases: TGTGCCAGCAGCCCCCACGGCAGGGTAGTCTACAATGAGCAGTTCTTC.